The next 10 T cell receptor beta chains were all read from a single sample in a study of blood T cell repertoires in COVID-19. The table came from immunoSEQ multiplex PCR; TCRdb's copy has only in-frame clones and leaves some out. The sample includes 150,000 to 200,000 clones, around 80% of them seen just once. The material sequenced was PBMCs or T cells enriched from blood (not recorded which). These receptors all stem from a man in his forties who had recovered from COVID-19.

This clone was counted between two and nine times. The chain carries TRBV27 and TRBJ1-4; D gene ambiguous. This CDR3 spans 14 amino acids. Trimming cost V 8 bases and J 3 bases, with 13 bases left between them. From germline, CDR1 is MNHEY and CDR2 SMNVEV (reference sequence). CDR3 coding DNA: TGTGCCAGCGGTAGGAGGTCGTCTAATGAAAAACTGTTTTTT. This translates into CASGRRSSNEKLFF. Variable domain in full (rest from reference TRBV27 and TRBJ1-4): EAQVTQNPRYLITVTGKKLTVTCSQNMNHEYMSWYRQDPGLGLRQIYYSMNVEVTDKGDVPEGYKVSRKEKRNFPLILESPSPNQTSLYFCASGRRSSNEKLFFGSGTQLSVL.

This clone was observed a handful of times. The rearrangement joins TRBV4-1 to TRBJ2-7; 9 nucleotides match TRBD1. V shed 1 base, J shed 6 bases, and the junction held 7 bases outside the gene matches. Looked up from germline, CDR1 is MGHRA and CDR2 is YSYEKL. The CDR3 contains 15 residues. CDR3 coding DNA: TGCGCCAGCAGCCAAGGGTCACAGGGGGCCACCGAGCAGTACTTC. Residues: CASSQGSQGATEQYF.

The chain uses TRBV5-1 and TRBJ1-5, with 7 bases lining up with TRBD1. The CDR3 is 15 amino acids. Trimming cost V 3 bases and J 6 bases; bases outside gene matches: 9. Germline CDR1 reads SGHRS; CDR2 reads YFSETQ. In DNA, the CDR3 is TGCGCCAGCAGCTCCGGGACAGTGGATGGTCAGCCCCAGCATTTT. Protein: CASSSGTVDGQPQHF.

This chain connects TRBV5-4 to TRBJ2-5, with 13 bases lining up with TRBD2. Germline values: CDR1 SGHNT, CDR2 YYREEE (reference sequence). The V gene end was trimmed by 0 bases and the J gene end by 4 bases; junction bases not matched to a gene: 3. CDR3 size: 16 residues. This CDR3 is CASSLVGLAGRETQYF. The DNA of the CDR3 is TGTGCCAGCAGCTTGGTGGGACTAGCGGGGAGAGAGACCCAGTACTTC. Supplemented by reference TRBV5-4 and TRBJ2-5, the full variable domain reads ETGVTQSPTHLIKTRGQQVTLRCSSQSGHNTVSWYQQALGQGPQFIFQYYREEENGRGNFPPRFSGLQFPNYSSELNVNALELDDSALYLCASSLVGLAGRETQYFGPGTRLLVL.

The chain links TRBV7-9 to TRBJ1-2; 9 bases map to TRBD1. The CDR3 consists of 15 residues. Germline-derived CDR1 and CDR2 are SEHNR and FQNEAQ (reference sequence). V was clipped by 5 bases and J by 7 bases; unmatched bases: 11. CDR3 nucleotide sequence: TGTGCCAGCAGCCTGAGGGACAGGGAAGGGGCTGGCTACACCTTC. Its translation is CASSLRDREGAGYTF.

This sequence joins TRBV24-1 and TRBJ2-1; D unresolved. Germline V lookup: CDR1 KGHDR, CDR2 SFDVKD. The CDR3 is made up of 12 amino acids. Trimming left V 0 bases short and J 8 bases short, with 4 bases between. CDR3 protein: CATSDLVDEQFF. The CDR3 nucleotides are TGTGCCACCAGTGATTTGGTCGATGAGCAGTTCTTC.

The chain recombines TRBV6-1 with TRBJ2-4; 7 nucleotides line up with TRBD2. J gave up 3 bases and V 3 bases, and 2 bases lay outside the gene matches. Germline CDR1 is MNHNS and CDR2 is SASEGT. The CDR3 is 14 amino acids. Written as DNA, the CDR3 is TGTGCCAGCAGTGACGGGGGGAGCAAAAACATTCAGTACTTC. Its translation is CASSDGGSKNIQYF.

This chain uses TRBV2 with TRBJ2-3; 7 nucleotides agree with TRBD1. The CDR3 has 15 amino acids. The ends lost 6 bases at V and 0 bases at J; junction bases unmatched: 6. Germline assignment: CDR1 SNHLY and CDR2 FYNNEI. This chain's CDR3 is CASRRQGSSTDTQYF. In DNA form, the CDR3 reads TGTGCCAGCAGAAGACAGGGATCTAGCACAGATACGCAGTATTTT.

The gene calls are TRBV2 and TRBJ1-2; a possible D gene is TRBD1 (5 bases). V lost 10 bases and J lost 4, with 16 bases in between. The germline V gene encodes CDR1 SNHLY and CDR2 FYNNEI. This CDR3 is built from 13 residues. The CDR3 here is CANLRQSPYGYTF. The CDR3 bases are TGTGCCAACCTCAGACAGTCACCCTATGGCTACACCTTC.

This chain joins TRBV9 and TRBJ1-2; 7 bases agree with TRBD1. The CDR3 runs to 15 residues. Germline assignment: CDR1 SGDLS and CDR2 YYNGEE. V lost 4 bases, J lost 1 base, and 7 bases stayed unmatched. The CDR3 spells CASSSGQAVNYGYTF. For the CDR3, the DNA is TGTGCCAGCAGCTCAGGACAGGCCGTTAACTATGGCTACACCTTC.